The 3 T cell receptor beta chains reported below all come from one sample, sequenced in a study of PD-1 blockade in classical Hodgkin lymphoma. The method was immunoSEQ multiplex PCR; TCRdb's version includes in-frame clones alone and lacks a portion of them. This table has roughly 49,000 clones, around 87% appearing once. The time point: cycle 4 day 1 (C4D1), after 6 weeks of nivolumab. All patients experienced relapse after autologous stem cell transplantation, and brentuximab vedotin exposure was variable. Sequencing used peripheral blood mononuclear cells (PBMCs), obtained before the fourth cycle of nivolumab. The receptors derive from a human donor with classical Hodgkin lymphoma.

The rearrangement links TRBV15 to TRBJ1-4; 7 bases match TRBD1. Per the germline V gene, CDR1 is LNHNV and CDR2 is YYDKDF (reference sequence). Losses at the gene ends were 2 bases for V and 5 bases for J; bases not matched to a gene: 8. The CDR3 is 16 amino acids. In DNA form, the CDR3 reads TGTGCCACCAGCAGAAGCAGGACAGGAGGAAATGAAAAACTGTTTTTT. Protein: CATSRSRTGGNEKLFF.

This clone was recorded once. The chain carries TRBV5-4 and TRBJ2-7; 8 bases match TRBD1. The CDR3 contains 14 residues. Germline V gene lookup returns CDR1 SGHNT and CDR2 YYREEE (reference sequence). V shed 6 bases and J 2 bases; nucleotides not matched to a gene: 7. In DNA form, the CDR3 reads TGTGCCAGCAACCCCGACAGGGGCCCCTACGAGCAGTACTTC. This codes for CASNPDRGPYEQYF.

The CDR3 spells CASSRQGSGANVLTF. CDR3 coding DNA: TGTGCCAGCAGCCGACAGGGCAGTGGGGCCAACGTCCTGACTTTC. This chain links TRBV5-6 with TRBJ2-6; 7 bases fit TRBD1. CDR3 length: 15 amino acids. Germline CDR1 and CDR2: SGHDT and YYEEEE. V was clipped by 4 bases and J by 3 bases; unmatched bases: 4. Complete variable domain (other parts from reference TRBV5-6 and TRBJ2-6): DAGVTQSPTHLIKTRGQQVTLRCSPKSGHDTVSWYQQALGQGPQFIFQYYEEEERQRGNFPDRFSGHQFPNYSSELNVNALLLGDSALYLCASSRQGSGANVLTFGAGSRLTVL.